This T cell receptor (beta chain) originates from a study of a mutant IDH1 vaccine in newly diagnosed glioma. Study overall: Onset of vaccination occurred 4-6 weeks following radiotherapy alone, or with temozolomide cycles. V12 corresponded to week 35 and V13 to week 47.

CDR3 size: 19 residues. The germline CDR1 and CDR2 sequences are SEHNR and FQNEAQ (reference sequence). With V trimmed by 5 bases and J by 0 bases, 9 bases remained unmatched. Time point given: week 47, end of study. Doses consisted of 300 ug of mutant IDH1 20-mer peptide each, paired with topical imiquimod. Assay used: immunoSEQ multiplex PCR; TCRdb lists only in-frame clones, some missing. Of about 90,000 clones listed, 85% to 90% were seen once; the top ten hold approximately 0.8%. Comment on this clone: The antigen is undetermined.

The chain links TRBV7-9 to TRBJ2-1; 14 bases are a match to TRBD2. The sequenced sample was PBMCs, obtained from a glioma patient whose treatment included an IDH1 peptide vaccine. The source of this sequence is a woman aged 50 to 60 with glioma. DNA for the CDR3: TGTGCCAGCAGCCCAAGGGGACTAGCGGGAGTTGGCTCCTACAATGAGCAGTTCTTC. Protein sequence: CASSPRGLAGVGSYNEQFF.